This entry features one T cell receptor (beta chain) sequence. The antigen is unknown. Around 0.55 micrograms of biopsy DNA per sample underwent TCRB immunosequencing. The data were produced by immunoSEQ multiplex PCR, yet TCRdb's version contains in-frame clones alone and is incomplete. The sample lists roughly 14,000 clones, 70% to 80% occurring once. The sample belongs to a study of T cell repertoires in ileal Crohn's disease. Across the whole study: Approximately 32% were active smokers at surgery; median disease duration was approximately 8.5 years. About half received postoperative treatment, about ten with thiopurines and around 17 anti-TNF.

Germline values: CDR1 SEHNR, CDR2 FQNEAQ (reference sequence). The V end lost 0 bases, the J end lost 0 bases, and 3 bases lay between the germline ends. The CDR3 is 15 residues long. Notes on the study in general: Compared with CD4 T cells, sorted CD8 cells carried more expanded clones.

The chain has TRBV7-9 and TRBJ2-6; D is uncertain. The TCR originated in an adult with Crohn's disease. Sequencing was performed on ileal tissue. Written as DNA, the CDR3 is TGTGCCAGCAGCTTAGCTGGCTCTGGGGCCAACGTCCTGACTTTC. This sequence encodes CASSLAGSGANVLTF.